The rows below give T cell receptor beta chains drawn from one sample of a study of T cell changes during pregnancy in multiple sclerosis. Method: immunoSEQ multiplex PCR; TCRdb's copy keeps in-frame clones and lacks some. The data hold about 66,000 clones, with roughly 90% observed a single time. Sequenced here: CD8+ T cells from peripheral blood mononuclear cells, sampled before pregnancy. The receptor set was obtained from a female donor with multiple sclerosis, enrolled in a pregnancy study. Both conserved end residues are part of each CDR3. The order of the fields is CDR3 protein, CDR3 DNA, D gene, V gene, J gene, clone size. The D gene is left open where the match is weak. For some rows the clone size is stated as once, few or many, or as a class when expanded; others skip it.

CDR3: CASSPDSSGNTIYF; DNA: TGTGCCAGCAGTCCGGACAGCTCTGGAAACACCATATATTTT; D: .; V: TRBV7-6; J: TRBJ1-3; size: .
CDR3: CASSFGSGVGGGYTF; DNA: TGTGCCAGCAGCTTCGGTTCAGGGGTTGGAGGTGGCTACACCTTC; D: .; V: TRBV5-6; J: TRBJ1-2; size: .
CDR3: CASSEYFGEKLFF; DNA: TGTGCCAGCAGTGAATATTTCGGTGAAAAACTGTTTTTT; D: .; V: TRBV25-1; J: TRBJ1-4; size: .
CDR3: CAHRERATEAFF; DNA: TGTGCCCACAGGGAGAGGGCCACTGAAGCTTTCTTT; D: .; V: TRBV2; J: TRBJ1-1; size: .
CDR3: CASSYGGGASYEQYF; DNA: TGTGCCAGCTCCTATGGCGGGGGGGCGTCCTACGAGCAGTACTTC; D: TRBD2; V: TRBV19; J: TRBJ2-7; size: .
CDR3: CASSPPPGGGHNEQFF; DNA: TGTGCCAGCAGCCCCCCTCCTGGGGGAGGGCACAATGAGCAGTTCTTC; D: TRBD2; V: TRBV13; J: TRBJ2-1; size: .
CDR3: CSATTDRMSSNTGELFF; DNA: TGCAGCGCTACTACGGACAGGATGAGTTCGAACACCGGGGAGCTGTTTTTT; D: TRBD1; V: TRBV29-1; J: TRBJ2-2; size: once
CDR3: CASSDWGGKAFF; DNA: TGTGCCAGCAGTGACTGGGGGGGTAAAGCTTTCTTT; D: .; V: TRBV6-5; J: TRBJ1-1; size: .
CDR3: CASGLGGELYEQYF; DNA: TGTGCCAGCGGTCTCGGCGGGGAGCTTTACGAGCAGTACTTC; D: .; V: TRBV7-6; J: TRBJ2-7; size: .
CDR3: CASSPGDRGYEQYF; DNA: TGTGCTAGCAGCCCCGGGGACAGGGGTTACGAGCAGTACTTC; D: TRBD1; V: TRBV7-7; J: TRBJ2-7; size: .
CDR3: CASSDGGLYYGYTF; DNA: TGTGCCAGCAGTGACGGGGGGCTCTACTATGGCTACACCTTC; D: .; V: TRBV2; J: TRBJ1-2; size: .
CDR3: CASSPGSYEQYF; DNA: TGTGCCAGCTCACCGGGGAGCTACGAGCAGTACTTC; D: .; V: TRBV18; J: TRBJ2-7; size: .
CDR3: CASRKYREGADTQYF; DNA: TGTGCCAGCAGGAAGTACCGCGAGGGGGCAGATACGCAGTATTTT; D: .; V: TRBV6-1; J: TRBJ2-3; size: once
CDR3: CASSLGTGVSSYNEQFF; DNA: TGTGCCAGCAGCTTGGGGACAGGCGTTAGCTCCTACAATGAGCAGTTCTTC; D: TRBD1; V: TRBV5-8; J: TRBJ2-1; size: .
CDR3: CATSRDAQGARGYGYTF; DNA: TGTGCCACCAGCAGAGATGCCCAGGGGGCACGTGGCTATGGCTACACCTTC; D: TRBD1; V: TRBV15; J: TRBJ1-2; size: .
CDR3: CASSGTSGASSYEQYF; DNA: TGTGCCAGCAGTGGAACTAGCGGGGCCAGCTCCTACGAGCAGTACTTC; D: TRBD2; V: TRBV6-1; J: TRBJ2-7; size: .
CDR3: CASSLGTGNQPQHF; DNA: TGCGCCAGCAGCCTGGGGACAGGGAATCAGCCCCAGCATTTT; D: TRBD1; V: TRBV5-1; J: TRBJ1-5; size: .
CDR3: CASSPGQGIREQYF; DNA: TGCGCCAGCAGCCCCGGACAGGGGATCCGGGAGCAGTACTTC; D: TRBD1; V: TRBV5-1; J: TRBJ2-7; size: .
CDR3: CASSFSQNTEAFF; DNA: TGTGCCAGCAGCTTCAGTCAGAACACTGAAGCTTTCTTT; D: .; V: TRBV7-3; J: TRBJ1-1; size: .
CDR3: CASSAASGLNNEQFF; DNA: TGTGCCAGCAGCGCGGCTAGCGGGCTTAACAATGAGCAGTTCTTC; D: TRBD2; V: TRBV9; J: TRBJ2-1; size: .
CDR3: CATSFTGTSSVEQFF; DNA: TGTGCCACCAGCTTTACCGGGACTAGTAGCGTTGAGCAGTTCTTC; D: TRBD2; V: TRBV15; J: TRBJ2-1; size: once
CDR3: CASSASAGLTGELFF; DNA: TGTGCCAGCAGTGCGTCGGCGGGACTCACCGGGGAGCTGTTTTTT; D: .; V: TRBV6-1; J: TRBJ2-2; size: .
CDR3: CASSQDRGIYGYTF; DNA: TGTGCCAGCAGCCAAGACAGGGGAATCTATGGCTACACCTTC; D: .; V: TRBV14; J: TRBJ1-2; size: .
CDR3: CASTLEPSEYNEQFF; DNA: TGTGCCAGTACCCTGGAGCCTAGCGAGTACAATGAGCAGTTCTTC; D: .; V: TRBV19; J: TRBJ2-1; size: once
CDR3: CASRLPLDGGRLQCGYTF; DNA: TGTGCAAGTCGCTTACCATTAGACGGCGGGAGGCTCCAATGTGGCTACACCTTC; D: .; V: TRBV12-2; J: TRBJ1-2; size: .
CDR3: CASSIVQSGNNQPQHF; DNA: TGTGCCAGCAGTATTGTTCAGTCAGGGAACAATCAGCCCCAGCATTTT; D: .; V: TRBV2; J: TRBJ1-5; size: .
CDR3: CASSSHSTGGLPTWNTEAFF; DNA: TGTGCCAGCAGCTCTCACAGCACAGGGGGCCTCCCCACCTGGAACACTGAAGCTTTCTTT; D: .; V: TRBV12-1; J: TRBJ1-1; size: .